This T cell receptor beta chain was profiled in a study of post-analysis software for immune sequencing data (dated by TCRdb to between 2014 and 2017). Looking at the study overall: Relapsing-remitting, secondary progressive and progressive-relapsing multiple sclerosis were recorded as disease courses, and subtype annotation was lacking for some patients. The patient repertoires were compared against around 11 previously published healthy control repertoires obtained from donors aged about 6 to 26 years. A subset of samples was prepared in parallel using single-end sample barcoding, then pooled and co-amplified after Illumina adapter ligation.

Library preparation used PCR. The instrument given in TCRdb is Illumina HiSeq 2500. Unique molecular identifiers were incorporated into TCR beta cDNA libraries to reduce PCR and sequencing biases. Every 1 to 10 million input T cells yielded about 500,000 cDNA molecules, meaning each molecule approximated one T cell. The same protocol used for the earlier healthy control dataset was applied to prepare and sequence the patient libraries. Samples belonging to the same batch were prepared together, multiplexed and sequenced on a shared HiSeq lane. From the authors' description of their analysis: MIGEC handled the raw barcoded reads, throwing out single-read molecular identifier groups before consensus assembly and CDR3 extraction. VDJtools was used for post-analysis of the clonotype tables, with diversity normalized by down-sampling every dataset to the smallest sample size. Repertoire overlap clustering matched CDR3 amino acid but not nucleotide sequences to correct batch-related cross-sample contamination. Using fastp at Q25 and MiXCR, TCRdb reprocessed the public reads and kept productive beta chains. All rows with the same CDR3 protein become a single entry with the most common DNA and genes. The V and J calls were not made by the authors but by TCRdb's processing. In this sample the table shows under 900,000 distinct CDR3 sequences, 53% of which occur a single time. Of the sample, 4% to 5.5% falls within the top ten clones.

Regarding this clonotype: Its antigen remains undetermined. Base qualities are not at hand, and no much larger clone is one base apart.

General conclusions and limits of the study: Patients showed significantly higher frequencies than controls for 4 or 5 TRBV segments, among them TRBV5-6, TRBV5-1 and TRBV20-1. When samples were clustered directly using the F measure, samples prepared in the same batch co-clustered strongly, which prompted a batch-effect correction. Compared with controls, multiple sclerosis patients had significantly lower normalized Chao1 diversity, a finding suggesting substantial peripheral T-cell clonal expansion. The multiple sclerosis patient group was slightly younger than the control group.

The germline V gene sets CDR1 to SQVTM and CDR2 to ANQGSEA. CDR3 length: 15 amino acids, cysteine to phenylalanine. The CDR3 DNA has 45 bases and is translated from base 1. Trimming accounts for 4 bases at V and 1 base at J, while the number of junction bases matched to no gene is 4. To demonstrate the VDJtools post-analysis software, TCR beta repertoires were profiled from the peripheral blood of about 13 young patients with multiple sclerosis. The multiple sclerosis patients were children and adolescents ranging in age from roughly 6 to 15 years. The source of this sequence is a girl aged 10 to 17 with multiple sclerosis. The chain was built from TRBV29-1 and TRBJ1-4, and 9 junction bases match TRBD1. The specimen sequenced was blood. The nucleotide sequence is given as TGCAGCGTTGCCCCGGGACAGGGAACTAATGAAAAACTGTTTTTT. Translated, this is CSVAPGQGTNEKLFF. The full variable domain, completed from the reference TRBV29-1 and TRBJ1-4 proteins outside the CDR3, reads SAVISQKPSRDICQRGTSLTIQCQVDSQVTMMFWYRQQPGQSLTLIATANQGSEATYESGFVIDKFPISRPNLTFSTLTVSNMSPEDSSIYLCSVAPGQGTNEKLFFGSGTQLSVL.